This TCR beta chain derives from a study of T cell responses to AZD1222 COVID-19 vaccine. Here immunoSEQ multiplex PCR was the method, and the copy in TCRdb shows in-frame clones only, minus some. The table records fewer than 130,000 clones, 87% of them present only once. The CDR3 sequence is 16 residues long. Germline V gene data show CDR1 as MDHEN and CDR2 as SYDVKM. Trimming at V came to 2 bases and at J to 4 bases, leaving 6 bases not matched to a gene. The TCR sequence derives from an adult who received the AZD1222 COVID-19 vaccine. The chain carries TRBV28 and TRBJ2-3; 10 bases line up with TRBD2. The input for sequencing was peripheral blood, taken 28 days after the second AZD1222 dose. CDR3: CASSLTSGIRADTQYF. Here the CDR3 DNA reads TGTGCCAGCAGTTTAACTAGCGGGATTCGGGCAGATACGCAGTATTTT.